This T cell receptor beta chain was sequenced during a study of blood T cell repertoires in COVID-19. Across the study: Whether acute or convalescent, the COVID-19 samples came from the United States, Italy and Spain.

Measured with immunoSEQ multiplex PCR; TCRdb has only the in-frame clones, and not every one. The profile covers over 45,000 clones, with under 85% appearing a single time and 1.9% taken by the ten largest. The V end was cut by 6 bases, the J end by 2 bases, with 13 bases between. Looked up from germline, CDR1 is SQVTM and CDR2 is ANQGSEA. The CDR3 consists of 13 residues. This receptor was identified in a woman aged 55-70 years with acute or convalescent COVID-19. The J gene is TRBJ1-2, the V gene TRBV29-1; D is ambiguous. The material sequenced was peripheral blood. CDR3 residues: CSVATGQNYGYTF. CDR3 coding DNA: TGCAGCGTGGCGACGGGTCAAAACTATGGCTACACCTTC.